This TCR beta chain was profiled in a study of cytomegalovirus exposure and HLA in healthy donors. The overall study: Membership in the Caucasian-associated ancestry cluster was found for 65% to 85% of approximately 400 genotyped donors. General observations from the study: Analysis was carried out at a later point, and it linked a missense DCLRE1C variant to TCR beta V- and J-gene trimming.

As concerns this clone: Its antigen is unidentified.

V lost 0 bases and J lost 1, with 16 bases in between. This CDR3 has 17 amino acids. Germline-derived CDR1 and CDR2 are SGHRS and YFSETQ. The PCR had 60 Vbeta and 13 Jbeta primers. Profiled with immunoSEQ multiplex PCR; TCRdb holds only in-frame clones, not every one. The table includes 170,000 or so clones, about 80% detected once. This chain joins TRBV5-1 and TRBJ2-5, with D possibly TRBD2 on 5 matching bases. The TCR was taken from a man aged 18 to 30 in good health and CMV-seronegative. What was sequenced was PBMCs. Here the CDR3 DNA reads TGCGCCAGCAGCTTGGGCCGGGGAGTTCTGGCCCAAGAGACCCAGTACTTC. Protein product: CASSLGRGVLAQETQYF.